The 20 T cell receptor beta chains below were found in one sample sequenced in a study of OX40 agonist ivuxolimab in advanced cancers. This table comes from immunoSEQ multiplex PCR, and its TCRdb copy is limited to in-frame clones, with some not included. This table holds approximately 18,000 clones, 70% to 90% found once. Sequencing used CD4+ or CD8+ T cells sorted from blood, obtained in a trial of the OX40 agonist ivuxolimab. All receptors derive from an adult with an advanced solid tumor such as melanoma, head and neck, liver or kidney cancer.

The chain employs TRBV25-1 and TRBJ1-3; 7 nucleotides agree with TRBD1. This CDR3 spans 18 amino acids. With 6 bases clipped from V and 0 bases from J, the junction kept 14 bases outside the gene matches. Looked up from germline, CDR1 is MGHDK and CDR2 is SYGVNS. The CDR3 coding sequence is TGTGCCAGCAGGACCTCGGGCACAGGGGCAAGCTCTGGAAACACCATATATTTT. This translates into CASRTSGTGASSGNTIYF. The variable domain in full, with the rest retrieved from reference TRBV25-1 and TRBJ1-3, is EADIYQTPRYLVIGTGKKITLECSQTMGHDKMYWYQQDPGMELHLIHYSYGVNSTEKGDLSSESTVSRIRTEHFPLTLESARPSHTSQYLCASRTSGTGASSGNTIYFGEGSWLTVV.

The chain combines TRBV6-5 with TRBJ2-4, with no clear D. The V gene's germline CDR1 is MNHEY and CDR2 SVGAGI. V was clipped by 7 bases and J by 3 bases, with 13 bases between them. The CDR3 spans 14 residues. CDR3 DNA sequence: TGTGCCAGCATTTCGACGGAAAACAAAAACATTCAGTACTTC. It is translated as CASISTENKNIQYF.

The chain has TRBV6-6 and TRBJ2-7, with 11 bases matching TRBD1. With V trimmed by 8 bases and J by 2 bases, 2 bases remained unmatched. The CDR3 consists of 13 residues. Per the germline V gene, CDR1 is MNHNY and CDR2 is SVGAGI (reference sequence). The chain's CDR3 is CASQDRGPYEQYF. In DNA, the CDR3 is TGTGCCAGCCAGGACAGGGGGCCCTACGAGCAGTACTTC.

This clone has a handful of counts. The V gene is TRBV6-1, the J gene TRBJ1-2; D uncertain. V lost 2 bases and J 8 bases, leaving 15 bases between the germline ends. This CDR3 contains 14 residues. CDR1 is MNHNS and CDR2 is SASEGT in the germline V gene. CDR3 coding DNA: TGTGCCAGCAGTGAAAAATTTGACGGACGGGGCTACACCTTC. It is translated as CASSEKFDGRGYTF.

The chain has TRBV28 and TRBJ2-5; D is unclear. Trimming shortened V by 2 bases and J by 5 bases, and 12 bases separated the two germline ends. This CDR3 is 14 amino acids long. The germline V gene has CDR1 MDHEN and CDR2 SYDVKM. The CDR3 DNA reads as TGTGCCAGCAGTTTACCTTTCAGCCGGGAGACCCAGTACTTC. It is translated as CASSLPFSRETQYF.

The V gene is TRBV4-2, the J gene TRBJ1-2; 8 nucleotides line up with TRBD1. Germline-derived CDR1 and CDR2 are LGHNA and YNFKEQ. CDR3 size: 16 residues. V gave up 4 bases and J gave up 0 bases; unmatched junction bases: 7. The CDR3: CASSPTGANPNYGYTF. CDR3 bases: TGTGCCAGCAGCCCGACAGGGGCCAACCCTAACTATGGCTACACCTTC.

V usage is TRBV10-2 and J usage is TRBJ1-4, with D maybe TRBD1 (5 bases). The germline V gene has CDR1 WSHSY and CDR2 SAAADI. V was trimmed by 4 bases and J by 8 bases, leaving 11 bases between them. This CDR3 spans 13 amino acids. This chain's CDR3 is CASSVAGTEKLFF. CDR3 bases: TGCGCCAGCAGTGTGGCAGGGACCGAAAAACTGTTTTTT.

The chain uses TRBV28 and TRBJ2-7; 8 bases agree with TRBD2. This CDR3 has 15 amino acids. V gave up 2 bases and J gave up 3 bases; unmatched junction bases: 6. CDR1 is MDHEN and CDR2 is SYDVKM in the germline V gene. The CDR3 is CASSLGIAGRYEQYF. CDR3 DNA: TGTGCCAGCAGTTTAGGGATAGCGGGACGCTACGAGCAGTACTTC.

The chain is built from TRBV27 and TRBJ2-7; D remains unclear. Germline CDR1 MNHEY, CDR2 SMNVEV (reference sequence). V was clipped by 7 bases and J by 4 bases, with 17 bases between them. The length of the CDR3 is 14 residues. The CDR3 sequence is CASKPQWTDYEQYF. The CDR3 nucleotides are TGTGCCAGCAAGCCTCAATGGACGGATTACGAGCAGTACTTC.

This chain joins TRBV27 and TRBJ2-7; D call uncertain. This CDR3 comprises 16 residues. The germline gives CDR1 MNHEY, CDR2 SMNVEV (reference sequence). V was trimmed by 5 bases and J by 0 bases, leaving 17 bases between them. CDR3 amino acids: CASSAASFSSSYEQYF. The CDR3 coding sequence is TGTGCCAGCAGTGCCGCCTCGTTTAGCAGCTCCTACGAGCAGTACTTC.

The chain links TRBV9 to TRBJ1-3; D remains unclear. The germline CDR1 and CDR2 sequences are SGDLS and YYNGEE. With 7 bases removed from V and 0 bases from J, the gap between germline ends came to 5 bases. The CDR3 spans 12 residues. The CDR3 region has the DNA TGTGCCAGCCGAAGCTCTGGAAACACCATATATTTT. Encoded protein: CASRSSGNTIYF.

V usage is TRBV29-1 and J usage is TRBJ2-5; no clear D gene. The V end was cut by 5 bases, the J end by 5 bases, with 9 bases between. The CDR3 consists of 11 residues. Germline CDR1 SQVTM, CDR2 ANQGSEA. The DNA for the CDR3 is TGCAGCGTTCCCCATATGGAGACCCAGTACTTC. Translating gives CSVPHMETQYF.

The gene calls are TRBV4-2 and TRBJ1-2; TRBD1 matches 7 bases. This CDR3 comprises 14 residues. Germline CDR1 LGHNA, CDR2 YNFKEQ. V was pared by 0 bases and J by 3 bases, with 1 base of the junction left unmatched. The CDR3 DNA sequence: TGTGCCAGCAGCCAAGAGACAGGGTACTATGGCTACACCTTC. This encodes CASSQETGYYGYTF.

The chain combines TRBV6-6 with TRBJ2-7; the match to TRBD1 covers 7 bases. V was pared by 2 bases and J by 2 bases, with 6 bases of the junction left unmatched. The CDR3 spans 15 residues. Per germline, CDR1 MNHNY and CDR2 SVGAGI (reference sequence). CDR3 DNA sequence: TGTGCCAGCAGTTACGGTGAGGGGGCAACCTACGAGCAGTACTTC. Translation gives CASSYGEGATYEQYF.

This clone was found a few times. The chain links TRBV27 to TRBJ2-2, with a possible D match to TRBD2 (6 bases). V was pared by 7 bases and J by 1 base, with 13 bases between. This CDR3 is built from 15 residues. Germline V lookup: CDR1 MNHEY, CDR2 SMNVEV (reference sequence). The CDR3 bases are TGTGCCAGCACCGGGGACTTTCGGAACACCGGGGAGCTGTTTTTT. Translating it yields CASTGDFRNTGELFF.

The V and J genes are TRBV9 and TRBJ2-3; 11 bases map to TRBD2. This CDR3 is built from 15 residues. Germline CDR1 reads SGDLS; CDR2 reads YYNGEE. V lost 5 bases, J lost 2 bases, and 4 bases stayed unmatched. CDR3 in amino acids: CASSTSGGPTDTQYF. CDR3 nucleotide sequence: TGTGCCAGCAGTACTAGCGGGGGACCCACAGATACGCAGTATTTT.

The chain recombines TRBV9 with TRBJ2-2; 8 nucleotides match TRBD2. With V trimmed by 3 bases and J by 2 bases, 6 bases remained unmatched. The CDR3 has 16 amino acids. Germline V gives CDR1 SGDLS, CDR2 YYNGEE. This CDR3 reads CASSGRTSSNTGELFF. The CDR3, as DNA: TGTGCCAGCAGCGGCCGGACTAGCAGTAACACCGGGGAGCTGTTTTTT.

The chain joins TRBV13 to TRBJ2-1; possibly TRBD1 for D (6 bases). The CDR3 loop spans 16 amino acids. V lost 4 bases and J lost 0, with 13 bases in between. Per germline, CDR1 PRHDT and CDR2 FYEKMQ (reference sequence). In DNA form, the CDR3 reads TGTGCCAGCAGCTCACGACAGGCGAGCTCCTACAATGAGCAGTTCTTC. It specifies CASSSRQASSYNEQFF.

This clone appeared a single time. This rearrangement joins TRBV5-1 to TRBJ1-6, with unresolved D. The length of the CDR3 is 15 residues. The germline V and J ends were trimmed by 0 bases and 7 bases, with 11 bases remaining between them. CDR1 SGHRS and CDR2 YFSETQ come from the germline V gene. The CDR3 reads CASSLESGLNSPLHF. The CDR3 bases are TGCGCCAGCAGCTTGGAATCAGGCCTAAATTCACCCCTCCACTTT. The entire variable domain, with the rest obtained from reference TRBV5-1 and TRBJ1-6, is as follows: KAGVTQTPRYLIKTRGQQVTLSCSPISGHRSVSWYQQTPGQGLQFLFEYFSETQRNKGNFPGRFSGRQFSNSRSEMNVSTLELGDSALYLCASSLESGLNSPLHFGNGTRLTVT.

The V call is TRBV10-1, the J call TRBJ2-1; D call uncertain. CDR1 and CDR2 (germline): WNHNN, SYGVQD (reference sequence). The CDR3 extends over 13 amino acids. The V end lost 2 bases, the J end lost 4 bases, and 6 bases lay between the germline ends. CDR3 nucleotides: TGCGCCAGCAGTGAGGGTCAATACAATGAGCAGTTCTTC. Residues: CASSEGQYNEQFF.